A selection of T cell receptor beta chains follows, all from one sample in a study of T cell therapy after organ transplantation. Sequencing used immunoSEQ multiplex PCR; TCRdb keeps in-frame clones, though not all of them. This table holds 5,500 to 6,500 clones, approximately 69% found once. Which antigens these TCRs recognize remains unknown. This sample comprised CD8+ T cells from blood, obtained after autologous CMV-specific T cell therapy. The source of these receptors is a human patient who had received a solid organ transplant and had CMV disease. The T cells may partly be graft donor cells. CDR3s include the opening cysteine and the closing phenylalanine or tryptophan. A D gene is named only where the DNA matches it firmly. For some rows the clone size is stated as once, few or many, or as a class when expanded; others skip it.

clone size	CDR3 length	D gene	V gene	J gene	CDR3 DNA	CDR3 protein
-	14	-	TRBV15	TRBJ2-7	TGTGCCACCAGCAGAGATATTGATTCCTACGAGCAGTACTTC	CATSRDIDSYEQYF
-	15	-	TRBV19	TRBJ2-3	TGTGCCAGTAGTATGATCGGAGGGATCACAGATACGCAGTATTTT	CASSMIGGITDTQYF
-	12	TRBD1	TRBV29-1	TRBJ2-1	TGCAGCGTTTGGGGACAGTACAATGAGCAGTTCTTC	CSVWGQYNEQFF
medium-sized	17	TRBD2	TRBV5-4	TRBJ2-7	TGTGCCAGCAGCTCTATTATTCAAGCGGGAGTGTCCCACGAGCAGTACTTC	CASSSIIQAGVSHEQYF
few	16	TRBD2	TRBV27	TRBJ2-7	TGTGCCAGCAGTTTAGGGACTAGCGGGAGTCATTACGAGCAGTACTTC	CASSLGTSGSHYEQYF
-	15	TRBD1	TRBV4-1	TRBJ1-1	TGCGCCAGCAGCCAGACGGGACAGGGGGTCACTGAAGCTTTCTTT	CASSQTGQGVTEAFF
-	15	-	TRBV9	TRBJ2-3	TGTGCCAGCAGCGTAGACGGGCGGGGAACAGATACGCAGTATTTT	CASSVDGRGTDTQYF
-	14	TRBD2	TRBV19	TRBJ2-1	TGTGCCAGTACCCTAACTAGCGGGAGTACTGAGCAGTTCTTC	CASTLTSGSTEQFF
-	10	-	TRBV20-1	TRBJ1-6	TGCAGTGCTAGAGATTCACCCCTCCACTTT	CSARDSPLHF
few	13	-	TRBV14	TRBJ2-7	TGTGCCAGCAGCATAGCGGCCGGATACGAGCAGTACTTC	CASSIAAGYEQYF
-	14	TRBD2	TRBV7-9	TRBJ2-3	TGTGCCAGCAGGGGGACTAGAAATAAGGATACGCAGTATTTT	CASRGTRNKDTQYF
-	15	-	TRBV10-2	TRBJ2-1	TGCGCCAGCACCCGGAGGGGCGGGGCGGACAATGAGCAGTTCTTC	CASTRRGGADNEQFF
-	16	-	TRBV9	TRBJ1-2	TGTGCCAGCAGCGCCTTCCTACAGAGAGAGGCCTATGGCTACACCTTC	CASSAFLQREAYGYTF
-	15	-	TRBV11-2	TRBJ1-3	TGTGCCAGCAGCCCTGGGGGGGCGAGGGGAAACACCATATATTTT	CASSPGGARGNTIYF
-	15	TRBD1	TRBV5-1	TRBJ2-7	TGCGCCAGCAGCCTCGGGACAGGGGGAACCTACGAGCAGTACTTC	CASSLGTGGTYEQYF
-	14	-	TRBV28	TRBJ2-5	TGTGCCAGCAGTCCACAGAGAGGTCAAGAGACCCAGTACTTC	CASSPQRGQETQYF
few	14	-	TRBV9	TRBJ1-5	TGTGCCAGCAGCGCAGGGTATAGCAATCAGCCCCAGCATTTT	CASSAGYSNQPQHF
-	18	TRBD1	TRBV5-5	TRBJ2-2	TGTGCCAGCAGCTTATCTTTTTCCCCAGGGGGCAACACCGGGGAGCTGTTTTTT	CASSLSFSPGGNTGELFF
-	16	TRBD2	TRBV15	TRBJ2-1	TGTGCCACCAGCAGCTCTAGCGGGAGTTTTTACAATGAGCAGTTCTTC	CATSSSSGSFYNEQFF
-	15	-	TRBV9	TRBJ1-2	TGTGCCAGCAGCGTAGTTGGGGGGCTTAGCTATGGCTACACCTTC	CASSVVGGLSYGYTF
-	13	-	TRBV27	TRBJ1-2	TGTGCCAGCAGATCCCCCGGGAACTATGGCTACACCTTC	CASRSPGNYGYTF
-	15	-	TRBV7-3	TRBJ2-1	TGTGCCAGCAGCTCCGCACCCCTAGCTTTGGATGAGCAGTTCTTC	CASSSAPLALDEQFF
few	12	-	TRBV27	TRBJ1-5	TGTGCCAGCAGTCCGCCCCTTCAGCCCCAGCATTTT	CASSPPLQPQHF
-	13	TRBD2	TRBV15	TRBJ2-1	TGTGCCACCAGCAGGGGACTAGCGGAGGTCCCGTTCTTC	CATSRGLAEVPFF
-	13	-	TRBV7-3	TRBJ1-1	TGTGCCAGCAGCTTGTTTCCGAACACTGAAGCTTTCTTT	CASSLFPNTEAFF
few	16	TRBD1	TRBV4-1	TRBJ1-4	TGCGCCAGCAGCCAAGCCCCCGGGACAGGGGATGAAAAACTGTTTTTT	CASSQAPGTGDEKLFF
-	19	-	TRBV7-5	TRBJ2-4	TGTGCCAGAAGTCATGGCAGGACAGAGAATTGTCTAGCCAAAAACATTCAGTACTTC	CARSHGRTENCLAKNIQYF
once	13	-	TRBV9	TRBJ2-7	TGTGCCAGCAGCCCTGACCCTTCCTACGAGCAGTACTTC	CASSPDPSYEQYF
-	16	TRBD2	TRBV6-4	TRBJ2-2	TGTGCCAGCAGTCGGGGACTAGCGGTAAACACCGGGGAGCTGTTTTTT	CASSRGLAVNTGELFF
-	15	TRBD1	TRBV5-1	TRBJ2-1	TGCGCCAGCAGCTTGTCAGGGGGCTCCTACAATGAGCAGTTCTTC	CASSLSGGSYNEQFF
-	14	TRBD2	TRBV29-1	TRBJ2-7	TGCAGCGTTGAATTGGCGGGAGGACCCTACGAGCAGTACTTC	CSVELAGGPYEQYF
-	15	-	TRBV15	TRBJ2-7	TGTGCCACCAGCGGCCACAGGGACGGCTCCTACGAGCAGTACTTC	CATSGHRDGSYEQYF
-	15	TRBD2	TRBV6-4	TRBJ2-3	TGTGCCAGCAGTGACGGGACTAGCGGAACAGATACGCAGTATTTT	CASSDGTSGTDTQYF
-	16	-	TRBV7-9	TRBJ2-3	TGTGCCAGCAACCCCCTTCGGAGGATCTACGCAGATACGCAGTATTTT	CASNPLRRIYADTQYF
-	18	TRBD1	TRBV4-3	TRBJ1-1	TGCGCCAGCAGCCAAGCTGCCGGGACAGCCACAACGAACACTGAAGCTTTCTTT	CASSQAAGTATTNTEAFF
-	15	-	TRBV9	TRBJ2-1	TGTGCCAGCACCAAAGACCGGGACACCTACAATGAGCAGTTCTTC	CASTKDRDTYNEQFF
-	17	-	TRBV19	TRBJ2-1	TGTGCCAGTAGTGCACCCTTCAAGTGGGGGAGTGACAATGAGCAGTTCTTC	CASSAPFKWGSDNEQFF
-	14	TRBD1	TRBV6-1	TRBJ1-5	TGTGCCAGCAGTGAACCGGGACAGAATCAGCCCCAGCATTTT	CASSEPGQNQPQHF
-	14	TRBD1	TRBV27	TRBJ2-5	TGTGCCAGCAGTTTCGGACAGGGTCAAGAGACCCAGTACTTC	CASSFGQGQETQYF
-	16	TRBD1	TRBV19	TRBJ1-5	TGTGCCAGTAGTGCACCGGGACAGGGTAGCAATCAGCCCCAGCATTTT	CASSAPGQGSNQPQHF
medium-sized	16	TRBD2	TRBV4-2	TRBJ2-1	TGTGCCAGCAGCCAAGATCTACTAGCGGGAGAGTATGAGCAGTTCTTC	CASSQDLLAGEYEQFF
-	11	-	TRBV4-2	TRBJ2-1	TGTGCCAGCAGCCCTGCGACAGAGCAGTTCTTC	CASSPATEQFF
-	14	-	TRBV27	TRBJ1-1	TGTGCCAGCAGTTTACGTAGGGACGGCACCGAAGCTTTCTTT	CASSLRRDGTEAFF
-	15	-	TRBV4-3	TRBJ1-4	TGCGCCAGCAGCCAGGCCTACAGTTCTAATGAAAAACTGTTTTTT	CASSQAYSSNEKLFF
few	15	-	TRBV6-6	TRBJ1-2	TGTGCCAGCAGTTACTCGGAAGGGGCCCTCTATGGCTACACCTTC	CASSYSEGALYGYTF